In this sample, the clone carrying this TCR beta chain turned up many times. These data originate in a study of human T cells and chemical hapten exposure. On the study more broadly: From small differences in pooled library volume came most of the variation in per-sample TCR yields.

Time point indicated: patch test 1, 2 weeks after DPC sensitization. Stated treatment: therapeutic diphenylcyclopropenone sensitization with weekly scalp DPC. Unfractionated whole blood was the source of the extracted total RNA. CDR3 length: 17 amino acids. After removal of 4 bases from V and 0 bases from J, the junction contained 8 bases not matched to a gene. Separate cDNA molecules received unique molecular identifiers, which the library attached to them. TCRdb passed the RACE reads through MiXCR, listing each CDR3 protein once. The sample consists of around 300,000 distinct CDR3 sequences, approximately 6.3% of them appearing once.

The material was whole blood, obtained in connection with sensitization to the hapten diphenylcyclopropenone (DPC). The chain couples TRBV12-3 or TRBV12-4 to TRBJ2-3; 9 nucleotides line up with TRBD1. This clonotype was obtained from a woman in her late teens or twenties with alopecia areata. Some clones in this sample may be carry-over from other donors' samples. Here the CDR3 DNA reads TGTGCCAGCAGTTCCACGGGACAGGGACATAGCACAGATACGCAGTATTTT. This translates into CASSSTGQGHSTDTQYF.